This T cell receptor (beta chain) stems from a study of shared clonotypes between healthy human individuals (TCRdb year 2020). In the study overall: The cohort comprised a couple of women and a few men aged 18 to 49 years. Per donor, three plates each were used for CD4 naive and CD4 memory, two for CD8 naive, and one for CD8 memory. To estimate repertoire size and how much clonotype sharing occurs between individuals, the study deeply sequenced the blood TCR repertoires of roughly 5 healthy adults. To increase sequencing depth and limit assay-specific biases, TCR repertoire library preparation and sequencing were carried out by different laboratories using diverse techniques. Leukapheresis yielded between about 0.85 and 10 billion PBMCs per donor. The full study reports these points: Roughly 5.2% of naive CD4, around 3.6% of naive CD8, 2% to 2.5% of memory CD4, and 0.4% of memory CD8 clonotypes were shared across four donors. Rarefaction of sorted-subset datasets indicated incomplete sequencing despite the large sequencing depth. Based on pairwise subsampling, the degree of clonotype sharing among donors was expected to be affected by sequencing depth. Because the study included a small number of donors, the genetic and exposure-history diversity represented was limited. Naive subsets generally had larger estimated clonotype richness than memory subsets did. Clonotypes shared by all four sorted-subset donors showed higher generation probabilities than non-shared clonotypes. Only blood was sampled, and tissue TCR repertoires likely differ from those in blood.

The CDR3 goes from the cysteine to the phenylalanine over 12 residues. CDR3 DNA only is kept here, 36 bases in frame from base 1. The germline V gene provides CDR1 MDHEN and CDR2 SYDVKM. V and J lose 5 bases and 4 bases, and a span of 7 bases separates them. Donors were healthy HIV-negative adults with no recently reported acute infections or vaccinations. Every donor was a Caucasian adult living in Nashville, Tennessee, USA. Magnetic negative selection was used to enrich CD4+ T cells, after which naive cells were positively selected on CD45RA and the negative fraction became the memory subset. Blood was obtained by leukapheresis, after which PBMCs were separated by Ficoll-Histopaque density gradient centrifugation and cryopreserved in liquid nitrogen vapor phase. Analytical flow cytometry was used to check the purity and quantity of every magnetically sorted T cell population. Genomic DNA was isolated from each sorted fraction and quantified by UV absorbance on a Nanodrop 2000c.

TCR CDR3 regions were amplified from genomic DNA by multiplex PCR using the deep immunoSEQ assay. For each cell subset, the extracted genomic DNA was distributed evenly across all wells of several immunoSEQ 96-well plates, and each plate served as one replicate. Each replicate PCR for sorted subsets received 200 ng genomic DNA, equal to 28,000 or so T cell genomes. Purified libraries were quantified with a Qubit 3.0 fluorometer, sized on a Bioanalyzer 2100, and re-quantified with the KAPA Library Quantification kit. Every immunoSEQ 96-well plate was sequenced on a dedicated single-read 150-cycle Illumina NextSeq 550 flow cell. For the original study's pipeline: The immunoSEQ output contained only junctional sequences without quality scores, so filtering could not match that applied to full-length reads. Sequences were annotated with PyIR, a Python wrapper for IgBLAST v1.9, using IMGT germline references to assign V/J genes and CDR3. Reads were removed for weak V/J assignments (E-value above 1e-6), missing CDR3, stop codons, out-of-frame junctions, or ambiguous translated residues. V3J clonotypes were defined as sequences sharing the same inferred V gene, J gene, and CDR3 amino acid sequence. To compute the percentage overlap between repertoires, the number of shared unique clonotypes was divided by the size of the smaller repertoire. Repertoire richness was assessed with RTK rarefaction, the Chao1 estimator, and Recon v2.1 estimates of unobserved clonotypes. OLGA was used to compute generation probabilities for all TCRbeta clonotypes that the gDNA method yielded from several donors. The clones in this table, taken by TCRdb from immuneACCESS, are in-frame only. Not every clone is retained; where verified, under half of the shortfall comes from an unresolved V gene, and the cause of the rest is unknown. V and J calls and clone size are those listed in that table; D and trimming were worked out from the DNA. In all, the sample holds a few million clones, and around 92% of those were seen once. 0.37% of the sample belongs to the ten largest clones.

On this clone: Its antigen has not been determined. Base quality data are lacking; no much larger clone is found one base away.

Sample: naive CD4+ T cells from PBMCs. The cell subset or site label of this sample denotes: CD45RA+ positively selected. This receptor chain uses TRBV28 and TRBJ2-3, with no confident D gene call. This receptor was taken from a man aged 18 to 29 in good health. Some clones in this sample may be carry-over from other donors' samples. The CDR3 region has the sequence CASSTQPDTQYF. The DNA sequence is TGTGCCAGCAGTACTCAACCAGATACGCAGTATTTT.